This T cell receptor beta chain comes out of a study of cytomegalovirus exposure and HLA in healthy donors. PCR primers comprised 60 Vbeta and 13 Jbeta primers. Clones were read by immunoSEQ multiplex PCR, and TCRdb kept only the in-frame ones, dropping some. The sample lists under 200,000 clones, approximately 82% occurring once. V was clipped by 2 bases and J by 2 bases, with 10 bases between them. Germline V gives CDR1 MDHEN, CDR2 SYDVKM. The CDR3 is made up of 14 amino acids. The chain uses TRBV28 and TRBJ2-7, with a possible D match to TRBD1 (5 bases). Material: PBMCs. This clonotype originated in a male donor in good health and CMV-seronegative. The CDR3 is CASSLPQGPYEQYF. Here the CDR3 DNA reads TGTGCCAGCAGTTTACCTCAGGGCCCCTACGAGCAGTACTTC.